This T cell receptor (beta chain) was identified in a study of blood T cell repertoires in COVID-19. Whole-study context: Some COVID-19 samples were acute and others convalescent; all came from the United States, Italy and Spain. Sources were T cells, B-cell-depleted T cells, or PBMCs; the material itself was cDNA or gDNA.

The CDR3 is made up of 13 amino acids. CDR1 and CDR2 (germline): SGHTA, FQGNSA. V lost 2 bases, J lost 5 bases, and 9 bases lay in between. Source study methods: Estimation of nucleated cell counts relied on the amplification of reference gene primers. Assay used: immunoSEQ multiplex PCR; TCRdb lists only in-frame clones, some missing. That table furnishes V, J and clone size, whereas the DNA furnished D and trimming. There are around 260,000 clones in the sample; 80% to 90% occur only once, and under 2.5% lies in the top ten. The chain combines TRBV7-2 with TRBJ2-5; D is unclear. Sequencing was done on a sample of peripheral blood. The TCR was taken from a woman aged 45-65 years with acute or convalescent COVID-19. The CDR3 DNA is TGTGCCAGCAGCTTAAGTCAGTTCGAGACCCAGTACTTC. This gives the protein CASSLSQFETQYF.